This section outlines one T cell receptor (beta chain) sequence together with its context. Its target is unknown. The sample comes from a study of T cell responses to AZD1222 COVID-19 vaccine. Study outcomes and limitations: Females made up more of the donors, who were largely white British, and clonal diversity may have come out too low.

Profiled with immunoSEQ multiplex PCR; TCRdb holds only in-frame clones, not every one. The sample has around 120,000 clones, over 75% seen once; the top ten hold under 3.5%. V dropped 2 bases and J dropped 5; count of bases not matched to a gene: 6. Germline loops: CDR1 MNHEY, CDR2 SMNVEV (reference sequence). The CDR3 sequence is 17 residues long. The sample was peripheral blood, taken on day 0 of AZD1222 vaccination. This sequence joins TRBV27 and TRBJ2-2, with 12 positions matching TRBD2. This TCR was recovered from an adult in good health. In DNA form, the CDR3 reads TGTGCCAGCAGTTTAGCTAGCGGGAGGGCCGGGACCGGGGAGCTGTTTTTT. It specifies CASSLASGRAGTGELFF.